The 22 T cell receptor beta chains below come from one sample, sequenced in a study of T cell repertoires in cytomegalovirus infection. MiXCR, run by TCRdb on the reads, gives a single entry per CDR3 protein. The sample lists about 230,000 distinct CDR3 sequences, 22% seen once, with 15% to 20% in the top ten. The sample was CD8+ T cells from PBMCs. The origin of the receptors is a human donor in good health (CMV status not recorded). Some clones in this sample may be carry-over from other donors' samples.

The CDR3 reads CSAPSPQLNTEAFF. CDR3 nucleotides: TGCAGTGCCCCCAGTCCACAATTAAACACTGAAGCTTTCTTT. The gene calls are TRBV20-1 and TRBJ1-1; D gene ambiguous. The ends were cut back, 6 bases at V and 2 bases at J, with 16 bases in the middle. Germline assignment: CDR1 DFQATT and CDR2 SNEGSKA (reference sequence). The CDR3 covers 14 residues.

In its sample, this clonotype was seen a few times. The chain is built from TRBV6-5 and TRBJ1-2; D perhaps matches TRBD1 (6 bases). From germline, CDR1 is MNHEY and CDR2 SVGAGI. The CDR3 consists of 16 residues. V lost 2 bases, J lost 4 bases, and 17 bases lay in between. CDR3 residues: CASSYGVGGRFYGYTF. CDR3 nucleotide sequence: TGTGCCAGCAGTTACGGGGTTGGGGGGCGCTTCTATGGCTACACCTTC.

A few counts support this clonotype. The chain recombines TRBV10-3 with TRBJ2-1; 10 bases match TRBD2. This CDR3 contains 17 residues. The ends lost 3 bases at V and 2 bases at J; junction bases unmatched: 7. Looked up from germline, CDR1 is ENHRY and CDR2 is SYGVKD. The CDR3 DNA is TGTGCCATCAGTGACTCGTCTAGCGGGGGTCCCTACAATGAGCAGTTCTTC. It encodes CAISDSSSGGPYNEQFF.

The J gene is TRBJ2-2, the V gene TRBV11-1; 9 nucleotides line up with TRBD1. The junction had 2 bases not matched to a gene; V was cut back by 4 bases and J by 5 bases. The germline V gene encodes CDR1 SGHAT and CDR2 FQDESV (reference sequence). CDR3 length: 14 amino acids. The CDR3 here is CASSYDRGTGELFF. CDR3 DNA: TGTGCCAGCAGCTATGACAGGGGGACCGGGGAGCTGTTTTTT.

The table lists this clonotype with a few counts. This chain joins TRBV28 and TRBJ1-1; D call uncertain. With 4 bases removed from V and 1 base from J, the gap between germline ends came to 16 bases. Germline V CDR1 and CDR2: MDHEN, SYDVKM. The CDR3 runs 16 residues. The CDR3 loop is CASSSVDGVSNTEAFF. CDR3 coding DNA: TGTGCCAGCAGTTCGGTCGATGGAGTTTCGAACACTGAAGCTTTCTTT.

This clonotype was counted a few times. The CDR3 coding sequence is TGCAGCGTTGAGCCCGGGACGAACATTCAGTACTTC. Amino acids: CSVEPGTNIQYF. The chain uses TRBV29-1 and TRBJ2-4; D may correspond to TRBD1 or TRBD2 (5 bases each). V was pared by 3 bases and J by 7 bases, with 10 bases between. The CDR3 consists of 12 residues. Germline CDR1 SQVTM, CDR2 ANQGSEA.

A remark on this clonotype: A clone one base away is much larger, so this may be a read error. V is TRBV7-6 and J is TRBJ2-2, with TRBD1 matching over 7 bases. J gave up 3 bases and V 6 bases, and 4 bases lay outside the gene matches. Per germline, CDR1 SGHVS and CDR2 FNYEAQ. The length of the CDR3 is 14 residues. The CDR3 sequence: CASRGDRDTGELFF. Written as DNA, the CDR3 is TGTGCCAGCAGAGGCGACAGGGACACCGGGGAGCTGTTTTTT.

This sequence joins TRBV3-1 and TRBJ2-1, with D perhaps matching TRBD2 (6 bases). Per the germline V gene, CDR1 is LGHDT and CDR2 is YNNKEL (reference sequence). There are 16 residues in the CDR3. With 0 bases removed from V and 3 bases from J, the gap between germline ends came to 12 bases. CDR3 nucleotide sequence: TGTGCCAGCAGCCAAGATTCGGGGGAGATCTACAATGAGCAGTTCTTC. Translated: CASSQDSGEIYNEQFF.

This chain joins TRBV7-3 and TRBJ2-7, with 7 bases aligning to TRBD2. Trimming removed 5 bases from V and 2 bases from J; junction bases left unmatched: 6. The CDR3 is 14 residues long. CDR1 and CDR2 from the germline V gene are SGHTA and FQGTGA. The CDR3 loop is CASSERGGPYEQYF. Written as DNA, the CDR3 is TGTGCCAGCAGCGAGCGGGGCGGTCCCTACGAGCAGTACTTC.

The rearrangement uses TRBV20-1 and TRBJ2-1; D uncertain. The CDR3 loop spans 12 amino acids. V was clipped by 0 bases and J by 5 bases, with 5 bases between them. Germline CDR1 and CDR2: DFQATT and SNEGSKA (reference sequence). CDR3 sequence reads: CSAREENNEQFF. For the CDR3, the DNA is TGCAGTGCTAGAGAAGAGAACAATGAGCAGTTCTTC.

This clonotype was seen more than once but under ten times. The chain couples TRBV12-3 or TRBV12-4 to TRBJ1-3; D unclear. This CDR3 is 14 amino acids long. V was clipped by 2 bases and J by 0 bases, with 5 bases between them. The CDR3 nucleotides read TGTGCCAGCAGTTTATTCTTCTCTGGAAACACCATATATTTT. This sequence encodes CASSLFFSGNTIYF.

This chain joins TRBV11-2 and TRBJ2-1, with a weak D call TRBD1 (6 bases). V was shortened by 2 bases and J by 7 bases, with 27 bases between the two germline ends. Germline values: CDR1 SGHAT, CDR2 FQNNGV. This CDR3 comprises 19 residues. CDR3 coding DNA: TGTGCCAGCAGCTTATTCCCAGGGGACACGATTATTCCAAATAATGAGCAGTTCTTC. Amino acid sequence: CASSLFPGDTIIPNNEQFF.

V and J are TRBV7-9 and TRBJ2-1; a weak D match, TRBD2 (5 bases). V lost 6 bases, J lost 7 bases, and 13 bases lay in between. The germline V gene has CDR1 SEHNR and CDR2 FQNEAQ (reference sequence). The CDR3 sequence is 13 residues long. The CDR3 nucleotides read TGTGCCAGCAGGCCCGGGATGGGAAATGAGCAGTTCTTC. It codes for CASRPGMGNEQFF.

This clonotype is large (0.1 to 1%) in the sample. V and J are TRBV28 and TRBJ2-7, with 11 bases identical to TRBD1. The V gene's germline CDR1 is MDHEN and CDR2 SYDVKM. This CDR3 region has 16 residues. With V trimmed by 5 bases and J by 5 bases, 11 bases remained unmatched. DNA for the CDR3: TGTGCCAGCAGTCCGACATCCGGGACAGGGGGGAACGAGCAGTACTTC. Translated, it gives CASSPTSGTGGNEQYF.

This clonotype has only a few counts. The V gene is TRBV7-2, the J gene TRBJ2-3; D might be TRBD1 (5 bases). The length of the CDR3 is 14 residues. The germline gives CDR1 SGHTA, CDR2 FQGNSA. Trimming removed 5 bases from V and 4 bases from J, with 13 bases in between. In DNA form, the CDR3 reads TGTGCCAGCAGCCCCTTGTCAGGGCCAGATACGCAGTATTTT. This encodes CASSPLSGPDTQYF.

This clonotype was seen a few times. The rearrangement links TRBV7-9 to TRBJ1-1; maybe TRBD1 (6 bases). This CDR3 comprises 18 residues. Trimming shortened V by 2 bases and J by 3 bases, and 22 bases separated the two germline ends. Germline CDR1 is SEHNR and CDR2 is FQNEAQ (reference sequence). CDR3 bases: TGTGCCAGCAGCTTAAGGAAGGGGGGGGCCTTACTAGACACTGAAGCTTTCTTT. Protein product: CASSLRKGGALLDTEAFF.

This clonotype was seen many times. The V call is TRBV2, the J call TRBJ2-3, with 10 nucleotides matching TRBD2. V lost 6 bases, J lost 0 bases, and 9 bases stayed unmatched. Germline loops: CDR1 SNHLY, CDR2 FYNNEI. This CDR3 comprises 17 residues. The CDR3 loop is CASRDPTSGESTDTQYF. The CDR3 DNA sequence: TGTGCCAGCAGGGACCCCACTAGCGGGGAAAGCACAGATACGCAGTATTTT.

The rearrangement uses TRBV19 and TRBJ2-6; D possibly corresponds to TRBD2 (5 bases). The CDR3 consists of 17 residues. CDR1 and CDR2 from the germline V gene are LNHDA and SQIVND (reference sequence). Deletions cut 1 base from V and 7 bases from J, with 17 bases between. CDR3 bases: TGTGCCAGTAGTATAGCCTCCTGGAGGCTACGCGCCAACGTCCTGACTTTC. Protein sequence: CASSIASWRLRANVLTF.

A few counts support this clonotype. The rearrangement uses TRBV7-8 and TRBJ2-1, with D perhaps being TRBD1 or TRBD2 (5 bases each). V was pared by 5 bases and J by 3 bases, with 14 bases between. Per germline, CDR1 SGHVS and CDR2 FQNEAQ. The CDR3 is 15 residues long. CDR3 in amino acids: CASSPPGAYYNEQFF. The CDR3 DNA reads TGTGCCAGCAGCCCCCCCGGGGCCTACTACAATGAGCAGTTCTTC.

This clonotype was observed at least ten times. The V gene is TRBV7-9, the J gene TRBJ2-1; D gene unclear. Looked up from germline, CDR1 is SEHNR and CDR2 is FQNEAQ (reference sequence). The CDR3 totals 15 residues. The germline V and J ends were trimmed by 5 bases and 5 bases, with 16 bases remaining between them. Written as DNA, the CDR3 is TGTGCCAGCAGCCCATTCTTAGACAAGAACAATGAGCAGTTCTTC. Its translation is CASSPFLDKNNEQFF.

The genes are TRBV7-9 and TRBJ1-1; D is ambiguous. V lost 4 bases and J lost 7, with 16 bases in between. The CDR3 is 14 residues long. Germline CDR1 and CDR2: SEHNR and FQNEAQ (reference sequence). The CDR3 region is CASSSAGTSDEAFF. DNA of the CDR3: TGTGCCAGCAGCTCGGCCGGAACTAGCGATGAAGCTTTCTTT. Complete variable domain (other parts from reference TRBV7-9 and TRBJ1-1): DTGVSQNPRHKITKRGQNVTFRCDPISEHNRLYWYRQTLGQGPEFLTYFQNEAQLEKSRLLSDRFSAERPKGSFSTLEIQRTEQGDSAMYLCASSSAGTSDEAFFGQGTRLTVV.

This clonotype was recorded a few times. The chain combines TRBV12-3 or TRBV12-4 with TRBJ1-2; D not certain. The V and J ends lost 5 bases and 4 bases respectively, with 11 bases between them. The CDR3 loop spans 13 amino acids. Written as DNA, the CDR3 is TGTGCCAGCAGTATGACTTCGACCTATGGCTACACCTTC. Its translation is CASSMTSTYGYTF.